The 8 T cell receptor beta chains reported below all come from one sample, sequenced in a study of cytomegalovirus exposure and HLA in healthy donors. Measured with immunoSEQ multiplex PCR; TCRdb has only the in-frame clones, and not every one. This sample has approximately 200,000 clones, with just over 90% found just once. Sequencing was carried out using PBMCs. Source of these receptors: a woman aged 18-29 years in good health and CMV-seronegative.

V and J are TRBV6-5 and TRBJ2-3; 8 nucleotides align to TRBD2. Germline CDR1 and CDR2: MNHEY and SVGAGI. V dropped 3 bases and J dropped 11; count of bases not matched to a gene: 16. This CDR3 comprises 16 residues. For the CDR3, the DNA is TGTGCCAGCAGTTATGTTTTGGCGGGAGGCCCCACGGAGCAGTATTTT. This gives the protein CASSYVLAGGPTEQYF.

The V and J genes are TRBV9 and TRBJ2-3; maybe TRBD1 (5 bases). CDR1 is SGDLS, CDR2 YYNGEE, per germline. Trimming took 0 bases from V and 2 from J, leaving 13 bases between them. The CDR3 covers 16 residues. CDR3 sequence (DNA): TGTGCCAGCAGCGTAGGTGGGGCAGGGTACACAGATACGCAGTATTTT. Its protein is CASSVGGAGYTDTQYF.

The V gene is TRBV7-2, the J gene TRBJ2-2; D perhaps matches TRBD2 (6 bases). Germline assignment: CDR1 SGHTA and CDR2 FQGNSA. The CDR3 loop spans 14 amino acids. The V end lost 5 bases, the J end lost 6 bases, and 13 bases lay between the germline ends. DNA of the CDR3: TGTGCCAGCAGCCCCCTCCCGGGAGCCGGGGAGCTGTTTTTT. Its protein is CASSPLPGAGELFF.

The chain couples TRBV5-1 to TRBJ2-7; a weak D match, TRBD2 (6 bases). Per the germline V gene, CDR1 is SGHRS and CDR2 is YFSETQ. The germline V and J ends were trimmed by 2 bases and 1 base, with 10 bases remaining between them. The CDR3 has 14 residues. Written as DNA, the CDR3 is TGCGCCAGCAGCTTAGCGGGTTTATCCTACGAGCAGTACTTC. Its translation: CASSLAGLSYEQYF.

J is TRBJ1-2 and V is TRBV19, with 8 bases matching TRBD1. The CDR3 is 12 amino acids. J lost 5 bases, V lost 9 bases, and 5 bases had no gene match. Germline CDR1 LNHDA, CDR2 SQIVND (reference sequence). The chain's CDR3 is CASYRDRYGYTF. The CDR3 DNA is TGTGCCAGCTACCGGGACAGGTATGGCTACACCTTC.

V and J are TRBV9 and TRBJ2-7, with D tentatively TRBD2 (6 bases). Germline V gene data show CDR1 as SGDLS and CDR2 as YYNGEE. Trimming shortened V by 2 bases and J by 6 bases, and 24 bases separated the two germline ends. The CDR3 is 17 residues long. This CDR3 reads CASSVGGGRRTGGEQYF. In nucleotides, the CDR3 is TGTGCCAGCAGCGTGGGCGGAGGGAGGAGAACCGGGGGCGAGCAGTACTTC.

The V and J genes are TRBV27 and TRBJ2-7, with 14 positions matching TRBD2. Germline CDR1 is MNHEY and CDR2 is SMNVEV (reference sequence). This CDR3 comprises 20 residues. Trimming cost V 5 bases and J 3 bases; bases outside gene matches: 18. CDR3 protein: CASSLTGTSGSIRWNYEQYF. In DNA form, the CDR3 reads TGTGCCAGCAGTCTGACCGGGACTAGCGGGAGCATTCGTTGGAACTACGAGCAGTACTTC.

The chain uses TRBV28 and TRBJ2-3; 13 bases line up with TRBD2. The CDR3 length is 15 residues. Trimming took 7 bases from V and 6 from J; bases not matched to a gene: 7. In germline, CDR1 is MDHEN, CDR2 SYDVKM. The CDR3 loop is CASILGTSGIDTQYF. CDR3 in DNA: TGTGCCAGCATCCTCGGGACTAGCGGGATCGATACGCAGTATTTT.